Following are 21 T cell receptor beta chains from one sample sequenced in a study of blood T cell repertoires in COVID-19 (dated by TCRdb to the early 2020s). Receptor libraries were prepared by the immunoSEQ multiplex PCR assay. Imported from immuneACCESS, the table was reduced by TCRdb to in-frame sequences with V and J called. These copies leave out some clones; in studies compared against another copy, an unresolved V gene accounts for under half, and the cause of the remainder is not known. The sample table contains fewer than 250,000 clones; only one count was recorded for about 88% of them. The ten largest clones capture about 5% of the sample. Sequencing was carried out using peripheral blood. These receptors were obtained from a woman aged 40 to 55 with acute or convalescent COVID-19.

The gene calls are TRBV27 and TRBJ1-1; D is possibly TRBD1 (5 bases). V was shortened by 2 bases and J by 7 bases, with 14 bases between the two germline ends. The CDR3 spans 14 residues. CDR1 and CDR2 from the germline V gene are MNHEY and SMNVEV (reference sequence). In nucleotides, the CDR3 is TGTGCCAGCAGTTTACGGGGAGAGGGACTTGAAGCTTTCTTT. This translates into CASSLRGEGLEAFF.

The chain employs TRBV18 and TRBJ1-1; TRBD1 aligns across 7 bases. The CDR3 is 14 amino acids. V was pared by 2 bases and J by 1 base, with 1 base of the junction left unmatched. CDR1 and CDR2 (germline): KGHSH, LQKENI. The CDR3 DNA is TGTGCCAGCTCACCAGGGACAGAGAACACTGAAGCTTTCTTT. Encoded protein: CASSPGTENTEAFF.

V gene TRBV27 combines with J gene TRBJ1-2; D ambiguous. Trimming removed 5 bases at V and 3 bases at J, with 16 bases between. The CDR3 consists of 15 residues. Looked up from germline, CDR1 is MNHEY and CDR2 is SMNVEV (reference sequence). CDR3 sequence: CASSRDWSGDYGYTF. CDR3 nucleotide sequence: TGTGCCAGCAGTCGTGACTGGAGTGGTGACTATGGCTACACCTTC.

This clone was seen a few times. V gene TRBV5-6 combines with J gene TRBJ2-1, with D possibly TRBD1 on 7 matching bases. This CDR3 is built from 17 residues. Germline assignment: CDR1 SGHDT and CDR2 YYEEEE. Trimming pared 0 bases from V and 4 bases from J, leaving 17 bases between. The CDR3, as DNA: TGTGCCAGCAGCTTGGGTGGGCGGGACAGTTTATACAATGAGCAGTTCTTC. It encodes CASSLGGRDSLYNEQFF.

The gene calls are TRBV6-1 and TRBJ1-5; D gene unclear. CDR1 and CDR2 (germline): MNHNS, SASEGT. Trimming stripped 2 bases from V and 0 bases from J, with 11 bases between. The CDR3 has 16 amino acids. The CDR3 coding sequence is TGTGCCAGCAGTGAATTCGTCAGTTATAGCAATCAGCCCCAGCATTTT. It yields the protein CASSEFVSYSNQPQHF.

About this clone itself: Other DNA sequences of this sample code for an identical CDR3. The DNA of the CDR3 is TGCGCCAGCAGCCAGGGGTTAAACACTGAAGCTTTCTTT. This sequence encodes CASSQGLNTEAFF. This chain uses TRBV5-1 with TRBJ1-1; D may be TRBD1 (6 bases). With 4 bases removed from V and 2 bases from J, the gap between germline ends came to 9 bases. The CDR3 has 13 residues. Germline V gives CDR1 SGHRS, CDR2 YFSETQ.

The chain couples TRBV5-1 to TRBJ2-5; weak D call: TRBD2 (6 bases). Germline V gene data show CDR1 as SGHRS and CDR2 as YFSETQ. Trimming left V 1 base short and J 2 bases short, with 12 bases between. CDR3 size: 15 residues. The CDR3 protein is CASSLSPGEQETQYF. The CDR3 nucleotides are TGCGCCAGCAGCTTGTCTCCGGGGGAACAAGAGACCCAGTACTTC.

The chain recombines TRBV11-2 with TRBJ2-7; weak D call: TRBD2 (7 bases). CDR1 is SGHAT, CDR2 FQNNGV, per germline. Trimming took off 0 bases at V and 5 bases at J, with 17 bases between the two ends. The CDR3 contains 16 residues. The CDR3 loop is CASSLDWGGPADEQYV. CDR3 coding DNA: TGTGCCAGCAGCTTAGATTGGGGGGGGCCCGCCGACGAGCAGTACGTC.

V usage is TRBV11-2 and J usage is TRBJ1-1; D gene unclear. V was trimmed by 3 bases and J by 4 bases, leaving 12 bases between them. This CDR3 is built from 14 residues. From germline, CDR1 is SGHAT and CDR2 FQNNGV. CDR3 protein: CASSFQIESTEAFF. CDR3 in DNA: TGTGCCAGCAGCTTCCAGATTGAAAGCACTGAAGCTTTCTTT. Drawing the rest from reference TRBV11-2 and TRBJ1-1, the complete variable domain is EAGVAQSPRYKIIEKRQSVAFWCNPISGHATLYWYQQILGQGPKLLIQFQNNGVVDDSQLPKDRFSAERLKGVDSTLKIQPAKLEDSAVYLCASSFQIESTEAFFGQGTRLTVV.

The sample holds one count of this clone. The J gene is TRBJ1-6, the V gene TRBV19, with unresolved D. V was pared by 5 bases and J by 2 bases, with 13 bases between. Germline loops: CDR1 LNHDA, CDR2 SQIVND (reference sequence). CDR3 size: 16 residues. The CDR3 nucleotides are TGTGCCAGTAGTGACCGGGTAGTTACCTATAATTCACCCCTCCACTTT. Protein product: CASSDRVVTYNSPLHF.

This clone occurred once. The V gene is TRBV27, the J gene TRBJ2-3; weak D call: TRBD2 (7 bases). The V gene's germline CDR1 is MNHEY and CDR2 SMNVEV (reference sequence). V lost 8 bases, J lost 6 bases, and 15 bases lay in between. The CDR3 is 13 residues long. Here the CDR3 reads CASGRGGYDTQYF. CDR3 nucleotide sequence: TGTGCCAGCGGAAGGGGGGGGTATGATACGCAGTATTTT.

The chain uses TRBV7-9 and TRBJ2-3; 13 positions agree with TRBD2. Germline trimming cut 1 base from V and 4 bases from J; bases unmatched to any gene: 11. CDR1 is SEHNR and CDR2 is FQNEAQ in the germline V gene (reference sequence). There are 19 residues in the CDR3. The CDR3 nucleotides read TGTGCCAGCAGCTTAGGCATCACAGGACTAGCGGGGGACCCAGATACGCAGTATTTT. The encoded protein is CASSLGITGLAGDPDTQYF.

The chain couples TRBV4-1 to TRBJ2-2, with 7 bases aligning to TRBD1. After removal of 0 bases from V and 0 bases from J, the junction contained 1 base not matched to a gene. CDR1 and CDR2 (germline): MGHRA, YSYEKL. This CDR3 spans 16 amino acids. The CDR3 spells CASSQEGTANTGELFF. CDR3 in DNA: TGCGCCAGCAGCCAAGAAGGGACAGCGAACACCGGGGAGCTGTTTTTT.

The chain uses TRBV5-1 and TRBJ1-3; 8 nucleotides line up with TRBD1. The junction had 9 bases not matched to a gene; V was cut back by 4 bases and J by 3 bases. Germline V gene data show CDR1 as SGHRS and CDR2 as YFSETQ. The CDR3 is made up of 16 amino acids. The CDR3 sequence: CASSAGTGYDGNTIYF. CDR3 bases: TGCGCCAGCAGCGCGGGGACAGGCTATGATGGAAACACCATATATTTT.

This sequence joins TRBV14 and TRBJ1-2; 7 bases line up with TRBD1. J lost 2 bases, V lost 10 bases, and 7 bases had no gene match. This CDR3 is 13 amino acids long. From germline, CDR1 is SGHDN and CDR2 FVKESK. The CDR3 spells CANWDRPNYGYTF. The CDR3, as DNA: TGTGCCAATTGGGACAGACCCAACTATGGCTACACCTTC.

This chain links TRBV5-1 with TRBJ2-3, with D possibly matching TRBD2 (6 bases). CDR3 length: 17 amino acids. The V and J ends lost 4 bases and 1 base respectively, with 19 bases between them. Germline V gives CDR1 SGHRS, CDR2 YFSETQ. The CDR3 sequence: CASSPWGGASGTDTQYF. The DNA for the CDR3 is TGCGCCAGCAGCCCCTGGGGCGGGGCGTCTGGCACAGATACGCAGTATTTT.

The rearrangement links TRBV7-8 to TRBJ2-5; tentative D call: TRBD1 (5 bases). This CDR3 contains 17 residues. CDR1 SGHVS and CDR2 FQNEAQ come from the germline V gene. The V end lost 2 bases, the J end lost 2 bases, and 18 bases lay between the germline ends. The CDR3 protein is CASSLYFQGVRQETQYF. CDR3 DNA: TGTGCCAGCAGCTTATATTTCCAGGGTGTCAGGCAAGAGACCCAGTACTTC.

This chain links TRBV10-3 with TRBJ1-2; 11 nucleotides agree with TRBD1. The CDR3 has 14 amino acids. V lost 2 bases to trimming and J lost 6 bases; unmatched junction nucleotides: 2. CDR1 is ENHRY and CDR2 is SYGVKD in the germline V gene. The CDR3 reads CAISETGQGDGYTF. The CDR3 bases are TGTGCCATCAGTGAGACGGGACAGGGGGATGGCTACACCTTC.

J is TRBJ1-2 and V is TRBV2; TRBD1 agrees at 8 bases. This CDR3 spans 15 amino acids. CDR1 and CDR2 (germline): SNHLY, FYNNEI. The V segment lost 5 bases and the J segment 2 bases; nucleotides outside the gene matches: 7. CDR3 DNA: TGTGCCAGCAGTCTAGGACAGGGCGCGAACTATGGCTACACCTTC. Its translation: CASSLGQGANYGYTF.

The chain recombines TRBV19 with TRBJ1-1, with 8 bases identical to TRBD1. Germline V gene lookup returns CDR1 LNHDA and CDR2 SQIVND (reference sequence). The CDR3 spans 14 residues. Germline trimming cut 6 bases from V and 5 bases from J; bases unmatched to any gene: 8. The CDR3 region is CASRMDRVGTEAFF. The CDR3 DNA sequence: TGTGCCAGTAGAATGGACAGGGTAGGGACTGAAGCTTTCTTT.

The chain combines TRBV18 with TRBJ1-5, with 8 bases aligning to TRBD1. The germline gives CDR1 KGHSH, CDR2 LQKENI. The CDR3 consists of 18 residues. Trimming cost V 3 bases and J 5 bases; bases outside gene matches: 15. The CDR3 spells CASSPVGQTGEVYQPQHF. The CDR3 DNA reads TGTGCCAGCTCACCGGTGGGCCAGACAGGGGAAGTGTATCAGCCCCAGCATTTT.